The 10 T cell receptor beta chains below come from one sample, sequenced in a study of Ad26.COV2.S vaccination and SARS-CoV-2 variants. Using immunoSEQ multiplex PCR, the repertoire was profiled, and TCRdb retains in-frame clones only, with some absent. The sample carries approximately 400,000 clones, about 91% recorded once. The sequencing here drew on peripheral blood, taken after recovery from COVID-19. Every receptor here comes from a human donor who had recovered from COVID-19.

DNA of the CDR3: TGTGCCAGCAGCGTTGCAGGGTTTGAGACCCAGTACTTC. Residues: CASSVAGFETQYF. The gene calls are TRBV9 and TRBJ2-5, with D maybe TRBD1 (5 bases). Germline loops: CDR1 SGDLS, CDR2 YYNGEE. The V gene lost 2 bases and the J gene lost 5 bases, with 10 bases spanning the gap. The CDR3 is 13 residues long.

This chain joins TRBV29-1 and TRBJ1-1; D not certain. The CDR3 sequence is 11 residues long. Per germline, CDR1 SQVTM and CDR2 ANQGSEA. V lost 4 bases, J lost 1 base, and 4 bases lay in between. The CDR3 nucleotides are TGCAGCGTTGCGCGGAACACTGAAGCTTTCTTT. It is translated as CSVARNTEAFF.

This chain uses TRBV27 with TRBJ2-7; D may be TRBD1 or TRBD2 (5 bases each). Germline lookup yields CDR1 MNHEY and CDR2 SMNVEV (reference sequence). CDR3 size: 18 residues. Trimming cost V 2 bases and J 3 bases, with 23 bases left between them. In DNA form, the CDR3 reads TGTGCCAGCAGTTTAACCCCACCGACAGCCGGAGGAGGCTACGAGCAGTACTTC. This translates into CASSLTPPTAGGGYEQYF.

The chain couples TRBV5-1 to TRBJ2-7; D is tentatively TRBD1 or TRBD2 (6 bases each). Germline V gene sequence: CDR1 SGHRS, CDR2 YFSETQ. The V gene lost 0 bases and the J gene lost 3 bases, with 19 bases spanning the gap. This CDR3 comprises 17 residues. The CDR3 nucleotides are TGCGCCAGCAGCTTGGGCATAGGGGGGTTGATGGACTACGAGCAGTACTTC. Amino acid sequence: CASSLGIGGLMDYEQYF.

V and J are TRBV3-1 (or the pseudogene TRBV3-2) and TRBJ2-5; the D gene is possibly TRBD2 (6 bases). Trimming took off 6 bases at V and 3 bases at J, with 14 bases between the two ends. The germline CDR1 and CDR2 sequences are LGHDT and YNNKEL (reference sequence). CDR3 length: 14 amino acids. As DNA, the CDR3 is TGTGCCAGCAGTCCGAGCGGAGGGAAAGAGACCCAGTACTTC. Its protein product is CASSPSGGKETQYF.

This clone has a single count. This chain joins TRBV19 and TRBJ2-1; 9 bases align to TRBD1. The CDR3 totals 16 residues. V dropped 4 bases and J dropped 2; count of bases not matched to a gene: 6. Germline CDR1 is LNHDA and CDR2 is SQIVND (reference sequence). The chain's CDR3 is CASSRTGTGPYNEQFF. The CDR3 nucleotides read TGTGCCAGTAGTAGAACCGGGACAGGGCCCTACAATGAGCAGTTCTTC.

The rearrangement links TRBV7-8 to TRBJ2-2; D not resolved. The CDR3 contains 18 residues. Trimming took off 5 bases at V and 2 bases at J, with 21 bases between the two ends. Germline assignment: CDR1 SGHVS and CDR2 FQNEAQ. CDR3 DNA: TGTGCCAGCAGCCTCCCCAGCCCCCTAGGCCCCAACACCGGGGAGCTGTTTTTT. It specifies CASSLPSPLGPNTGELFF.

The chain combines TRBV19 with TRBJ1-1; weak D call: TRBD1 (6 bases). The CDR3 runs to 16 residues. V was shortened by 10 bases and J by 0 bases, with 21 bases between the two germline ends. The germline V gene encodes CDR1 LNHDA and CDR2 SQIVND (reference sequence). Here the CDR3 DNA reads TGTGCCAACCAAGGGGGGTCTCAAGACATGAACACTGAAGCTTTCTTT. This sequence encodes CANQGGSQDMNTEAFF.

The rearrangement uses TRBV3-1 (or the pseudogene TRBV3-2) and TRBJ2-3; TRBD2 agrees at 9 bases. Germline V CDR1 and CDR2: LGHDT, YNNKEL (reference sequence). The CDR3 runs 15 residues. J lost 5 bases, V lost 4 bases, and 7 bases had no gene match. CDR3 DNA sequence: TGTGCCAGCAGCCCGCGGGGGGGCCGTGAAGATACGCAGTATTTT. It is translated as CASSPRGGREDTQYF.

This chain connects TRBV6-2 or TRBV6-3 to TRBJ1-5; D not resolved. The germline V and J ends were trimmed by 5 bases and 0 bases, with 14 bases remaining between them. This CDR3 is built from 16 residues. Germline assignment: CDR1 MNHEY and CDR2 SVGEGT. DNA of the CDR3: TGTGCCAGCAGTCCACCTTGGGGATATAGCAATCAGCCCCAGCATTTT. Protein sequence: CASSPPWGYSNQPQHF.